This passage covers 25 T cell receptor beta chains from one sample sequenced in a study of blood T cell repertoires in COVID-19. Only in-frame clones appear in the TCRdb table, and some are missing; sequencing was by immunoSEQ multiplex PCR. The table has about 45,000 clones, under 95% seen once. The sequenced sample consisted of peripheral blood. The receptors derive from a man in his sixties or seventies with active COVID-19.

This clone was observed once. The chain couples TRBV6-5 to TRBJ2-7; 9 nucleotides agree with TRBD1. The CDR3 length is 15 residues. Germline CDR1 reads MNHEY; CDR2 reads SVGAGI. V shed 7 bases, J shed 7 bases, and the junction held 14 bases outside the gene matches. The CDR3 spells CASNPRDRVWTEQYF. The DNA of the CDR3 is TGTGCCAGCAACCCCCGGGACAGGGTCTGGACTGAGCAGTACTTC.

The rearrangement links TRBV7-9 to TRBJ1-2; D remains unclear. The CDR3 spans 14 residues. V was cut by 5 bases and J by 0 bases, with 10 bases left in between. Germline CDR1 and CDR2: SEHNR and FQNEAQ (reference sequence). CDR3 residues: CASSKRETNYGYTF. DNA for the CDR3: TGTGCCAGCAGCAAAAGGGAGACTAACTATGGCTACACCTTC.

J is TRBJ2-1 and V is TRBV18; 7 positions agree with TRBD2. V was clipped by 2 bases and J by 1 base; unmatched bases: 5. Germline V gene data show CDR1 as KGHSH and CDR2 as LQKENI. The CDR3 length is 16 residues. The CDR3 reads CASSPAGDTSYNEQFF. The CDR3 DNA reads TGTGCCAGCTCACCAGCGGGGGATACTTCCTACAATGAGCAGTTCTTC.

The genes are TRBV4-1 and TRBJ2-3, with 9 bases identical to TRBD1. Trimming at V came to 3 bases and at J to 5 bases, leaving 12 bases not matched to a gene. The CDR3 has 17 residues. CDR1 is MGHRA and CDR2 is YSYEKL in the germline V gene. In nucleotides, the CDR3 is TGCGCCAGCAGCCACCCGACGAGGGACAGGGATTTAGATACGCAGTATTTT. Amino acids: CASSHPTRDRDLDTQYF.

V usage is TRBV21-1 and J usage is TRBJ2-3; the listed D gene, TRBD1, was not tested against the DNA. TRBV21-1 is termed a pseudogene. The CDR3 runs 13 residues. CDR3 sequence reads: CASSPGGRDTQYF. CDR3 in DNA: TGTGCCAGCAGCCCTGGGGGCAGAGATACGCAGTATTTT.

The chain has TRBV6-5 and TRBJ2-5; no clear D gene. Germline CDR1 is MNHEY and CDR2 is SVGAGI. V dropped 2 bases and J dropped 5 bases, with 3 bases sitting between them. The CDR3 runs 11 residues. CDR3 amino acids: CASSYLETQYF. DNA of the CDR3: TGTGCCAGCAGTTACCTCGAGACCCAGTACTTC.

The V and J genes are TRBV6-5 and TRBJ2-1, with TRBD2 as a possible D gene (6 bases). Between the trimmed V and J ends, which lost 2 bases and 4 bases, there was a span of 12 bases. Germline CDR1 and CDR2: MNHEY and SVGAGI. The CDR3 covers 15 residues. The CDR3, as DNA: TGTGCCAGCAGTTACCAGGGCGGGGCGTACAATGAGCAGTTCTTC. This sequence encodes CASSYQGGAYNEQFF.

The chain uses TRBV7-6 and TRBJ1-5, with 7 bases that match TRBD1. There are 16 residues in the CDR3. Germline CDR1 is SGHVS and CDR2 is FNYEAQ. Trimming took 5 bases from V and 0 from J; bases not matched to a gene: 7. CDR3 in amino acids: CASSPGTVYSNQPQHF. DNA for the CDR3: TGTGCCAGCAGCCCCGGGACAGTTTATAGCAATCAGCCCCAGCATTTT.

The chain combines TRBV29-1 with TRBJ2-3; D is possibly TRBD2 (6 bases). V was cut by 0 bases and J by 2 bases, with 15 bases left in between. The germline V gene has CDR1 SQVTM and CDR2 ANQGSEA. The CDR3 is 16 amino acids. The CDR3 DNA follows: TGCAGCGTTGAAGATTTTTCGGAGGGATTCACAGATACGCAGTATTTT. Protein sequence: CSVEDFSEGFTDTQYF.

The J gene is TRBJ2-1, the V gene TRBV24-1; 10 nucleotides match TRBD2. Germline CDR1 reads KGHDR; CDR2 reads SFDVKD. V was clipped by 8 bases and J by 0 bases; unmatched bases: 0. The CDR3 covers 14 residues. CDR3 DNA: TGTGCCACCACTAGCGGGGGCTCCTACAATGAGCAGTTCTTC. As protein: CATTSGGSYNEQFF.

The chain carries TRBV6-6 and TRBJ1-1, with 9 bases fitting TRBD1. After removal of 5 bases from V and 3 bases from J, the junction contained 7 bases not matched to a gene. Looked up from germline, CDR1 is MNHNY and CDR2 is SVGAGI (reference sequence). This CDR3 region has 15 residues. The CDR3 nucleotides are TGTGCCAGCAGTCAAGACAGGGGGATCGACACTGAAGCTTTCTTT. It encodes CASSQDRGIDTEAFF.

CDR3 in DNA: TGTGCCAGCATCGACGGGGGGGCGGATTCACCCCTCCACTTT. This gives the protein CASIDGGADSPLHF. The chain is built from TRBV2 and TRBJ1-6; perhaps TRBD1 as D (6 bases). Trimming removed 7 bases at V and 8 bases at J, with 15 bases between. The CDR3 runs to 14 residues. Germline V gives CDR1 SNHLY, CDR2 FYNNEI. Combining the CDR3 with reference TRBV2 and TRBJ1-6 gives the whole variable domain EPEVTQTPSHQVTQMGQEVILRCVPISNHLYFYWYRQILGQKVEFLVSFYNNEISEKSEIFDDQFSVERPDGSNFTLKIRSTKLEDSAMYFCASIDGGADSPLHFGNGTRLTVT.

CDR3 nucleotide sequence: TGCGCCAGCAGCCAAGATAGGAGCACAACCTACGAGCAGTACTTC. It yields the protein CASSQDRSTTYEQYF. The chain carries TRBV4-3 and TRBJ2-7; D is uncertain. This CDR3 contains 15 residues. V dropped 0 bases and J dropped 2 bases, with 11 bases sitting between them. In germline, CDR1 is LGHNA, CDR2 YSLEER.

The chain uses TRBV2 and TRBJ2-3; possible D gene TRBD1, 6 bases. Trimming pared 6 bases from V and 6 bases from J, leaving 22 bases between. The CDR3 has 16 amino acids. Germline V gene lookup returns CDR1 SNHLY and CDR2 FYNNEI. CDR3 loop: CASRPLQGMPADTQYF. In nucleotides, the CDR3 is TGTGCCAGCAGACCACTACAGGGAATGCCGGCCGATACGCAGTATTTT.

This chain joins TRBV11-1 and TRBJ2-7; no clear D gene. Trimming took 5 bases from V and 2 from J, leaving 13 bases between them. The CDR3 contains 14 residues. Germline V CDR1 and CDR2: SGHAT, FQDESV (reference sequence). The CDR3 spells CASSGQAGTYEQYF. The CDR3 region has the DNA TGTGCCAGCAGCGGGCAGGCCGGAACCTACGAGCAGTACTTC.

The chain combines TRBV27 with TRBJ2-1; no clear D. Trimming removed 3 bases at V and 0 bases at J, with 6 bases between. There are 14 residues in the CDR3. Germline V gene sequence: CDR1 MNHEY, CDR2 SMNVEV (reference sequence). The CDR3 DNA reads TGTGCCAGCAGTTTTTTGAGCTCCTACAATGAGCAGTTCTTC. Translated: CASSFLSSYNEQFF.

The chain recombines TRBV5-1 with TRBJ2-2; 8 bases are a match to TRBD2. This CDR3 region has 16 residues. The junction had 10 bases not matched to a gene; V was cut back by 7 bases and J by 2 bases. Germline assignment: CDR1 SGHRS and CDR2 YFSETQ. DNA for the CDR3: TGCGCCAGCGCTCCCGAGCGGGGGATTAACACCGGGGAGCTGTTTTTT. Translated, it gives CASAPERGINTGELFF. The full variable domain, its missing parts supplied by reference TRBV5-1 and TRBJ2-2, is KAGVTQTPRYLIKTRGQQVTLSCSPISGHRSVSWYQQTPGQGLQFLFEYFSETQRNKGNFPGRFSGRQFSNSRSEMNVSTLELGDSALYLCASAPERGINTGELFFGEGSRLTVL.

The chain's CDR3 is CASSRNSGRARETQYF. The DNA for the CDR3 is TGCGCCAGCAGCCGCAATAGCGGGAGGGCGCGGGAGACCCAGTACTTC. V is TRBV5-1 and J is TRBJ2-5; 11 positions agree with TRBD2. Unmatched junction bases numbered 10, after V lost 4 bases and J lost 5 bases. The CDR3 has 16 residues. CDR1 and CDR2 from the germline V gene are SGHRS and YFSETQ.

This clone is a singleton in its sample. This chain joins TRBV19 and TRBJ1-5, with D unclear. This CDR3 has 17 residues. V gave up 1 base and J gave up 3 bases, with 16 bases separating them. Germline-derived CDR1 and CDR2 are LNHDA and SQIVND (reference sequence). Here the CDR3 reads CASSIGGADSFNQPQHF. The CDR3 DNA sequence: TGTGCCAGTAGTATAGGGGGAGCCGACTCGTTCAATCAGCCCCAGCATTTT.

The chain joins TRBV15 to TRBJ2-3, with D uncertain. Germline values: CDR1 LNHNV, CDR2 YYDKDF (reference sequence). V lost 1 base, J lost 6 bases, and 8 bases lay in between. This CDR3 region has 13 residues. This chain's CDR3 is CATSRVRLDTQYF. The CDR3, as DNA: TGTGCCACCAGCAGAGTGCGACTCGATACGCAGTATTTT.

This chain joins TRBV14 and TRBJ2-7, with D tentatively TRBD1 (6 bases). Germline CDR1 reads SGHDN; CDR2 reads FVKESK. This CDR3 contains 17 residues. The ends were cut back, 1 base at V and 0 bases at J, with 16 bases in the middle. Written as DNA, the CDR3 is TGTGCCAGCAGCCAAGTAGGGGACATCTATAGCTCCTACGAGCAGTACTTC. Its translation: CASSQVGDIYSSYEQYF.

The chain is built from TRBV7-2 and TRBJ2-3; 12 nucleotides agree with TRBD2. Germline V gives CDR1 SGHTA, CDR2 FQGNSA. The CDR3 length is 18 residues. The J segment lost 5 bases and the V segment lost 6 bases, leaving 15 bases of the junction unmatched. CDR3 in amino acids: CASRLNHLAGGPLDTQYF. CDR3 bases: TGTGCCAGCAGACTTAACCATCTAGCGGGGGGGCCTTTAGATACGCAGTATTTT.

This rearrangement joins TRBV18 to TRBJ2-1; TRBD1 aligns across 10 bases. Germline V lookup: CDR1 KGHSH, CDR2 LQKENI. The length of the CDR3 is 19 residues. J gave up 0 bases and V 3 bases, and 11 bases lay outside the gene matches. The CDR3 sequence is CASSPKTGGSLSSYNEQFF. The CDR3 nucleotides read TGTGCCAGCTCACCGAAGACAGGGGGCAGCCTAAGCTCCTACAATGAGCAGTTCTTC.

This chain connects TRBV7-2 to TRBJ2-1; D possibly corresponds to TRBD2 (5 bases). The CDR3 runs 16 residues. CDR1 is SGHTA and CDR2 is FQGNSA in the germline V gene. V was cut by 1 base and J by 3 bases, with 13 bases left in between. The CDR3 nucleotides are TGTGCCAGCAGCTTAGATTATTGGACTTACTACAATGAGCAGTTCTTC. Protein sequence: CASSLDYWTYYNEQFF. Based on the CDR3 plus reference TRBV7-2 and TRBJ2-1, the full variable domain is GAGVSQSPSNKVTEKGKDVELRCDPISGHTALYWYRQSLGQGLEFLIYFQGNSAPDKSGLPSDRFSAERTGGSVSTLTIQRTQQEDSAVYLCASSLDYWTYYNEQFFGPGTRLTVL.

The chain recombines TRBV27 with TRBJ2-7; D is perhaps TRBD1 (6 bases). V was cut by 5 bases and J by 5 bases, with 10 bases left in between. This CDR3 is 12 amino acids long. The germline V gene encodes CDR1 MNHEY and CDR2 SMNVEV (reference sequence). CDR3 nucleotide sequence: TGTGCCAGCAGTACAGGGAACCACGAGCAGTACTTC. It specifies CASSTGNHEQYF.